This is a list of T cell receptor beta chains from one sample in a study of T-cell reconstitution after alpha-beta-depleted transplantation in children. TCRdb itself ran the PCR reads through MiXCR, one entry per CDR3 protein. There are some 840,000 distinct CDR3 sequences in the sample; about 15% occur only once, and approximately 5% lies in the top ten. The sample consisted of PBMCs, mostly from graft donor cells, taken 360 days after TCRalphabeta/CD19-depleted stem cell transplant. The receptors were gathered from a male patient between 5 and 17 years old who had a stem cell transplant for acute lymphoblastic leukemia, so the T cells may come from the graft donor. Each CDR3 is given with its conserved first and last residue. D genes are given only for firm matches. Clone size is shown for a subset of rows, as once, few, many or a class of expanded clone.

clone_size d_call j_call v_call cdr3_aa cdr3_nt
many . TRBJ2-3 TRBV29-1 CSVEEVTRGTDTQYF TGCAGCGTTGAAGAGGTAACGAGGGGCACAGATACGCAGTATTTT
few TRBD2 TRBJ2-5 TRBV29-1 CSVLGLAGEGRGQETQYF TGCAGCGTTTTAGGGCTAGCGGGAGAGGGGAGAGGCCAAGAGACCCAGTACTTC
few . TRBJ2-7 TRBV12-3/TRBV12-4 CASPFGHEQYF TGTGCCAGCCCATTTGGTCACGAGCAGTACTTC
many TRBD2 TRBJ2-7 TRBV5-1 CASSLTSGSEQYF TGCGCCAGCAGCTTGACTAGCGGGAGCGAGCAGTACTTC
. TRBD1 TRBJ2-1 TRBV19 CASSMGQGHNEQFF TGTGCCAGTAGTATGGGACAGGGGCACAATGAGCAGTTCTTC
many . TRBJ2-1 TRBV18 CASSPRDVRDNEQFF TGTGCCAGCTCACCACGCGACGTAAGGGACAATGAGCAGTTCTTC
. . TRBJ1-5 TRBV20-1 CSAWGAAPGLTQHF TGCAGTGCTTGGGGTGCGGCCCCAGGTTTGACCCAGCATTTT
few . TRBJ2-5 TRBV7-8 CASSLTLGETQYF TGTGCCAGCAGCTTAACCCTGGGGGAGACCCAGTACTTC
few . TRBJ2-2 TRBV11-3 CASSLGLVVTGELFF TGTGCCAGCAGCTTAGGACTAGTTGTTACCGGGGAGCTGTTTTTT
few . TRBJ2-1 TRBV7-2 CASSLGELRSYNEQFF TGTGCCAGCAGCTTAGGGGAACTAAGATCCTACAATGAGCAGTTCTTC
few . TRBJ2-5 TRBV25-1 CASSEYGQFQETQYF TGTGCCAGCAGTGAATACGGTCAGTTCCAAGAGACCCAGTACTTC
. . TRBJ2-7 TRBV7-8 CASTQTLSSYEQYF TGTGCCAGCACCCAAACTCTGAGCTCCTACGAGCAGTACTTC
. . TRBJ2-7 TRBV12-3/TRBV12-4 CASSKLSYEQYF TGTGCCAGCAGCAAACTCAGCTACGAGCAGTACTTC
. TRBD1 TRBJ1-5 TRBV20-1 CSARAPRGQGRGINQPQHF TGCAGTGCTAGAGCCCCAAGGGGACAGGGAAGAGGGATCAATCAGCCCCAGCATTTT
few . TRBJ2-4 TRBV3-1 CASSHPGYAKNIQYF TGTGCCAGCAGCCACCCAGGATATGCCAAAAACATTCAGTACTTC
few . TRBJ1-6 TRBV6-4 CASTLNGAGYGSPLHF TGTGCCAGCACCCTCAATGGCGCAGGGTATGGGTCACCCCTCCACTTT
. TRBD1 TRBJ1-5 TRBV5-1 CASSPTPTGTGGKQPQHF TGCGCCAGCAGCCCGACTCCCACCGGGACAGGGGGAAAACAGCCCCAGCATTTT
few . TRBJ2-1 TRBV6-1 CASSIGRQTDFSYNEQFF TGTGCCAGCAGTATTGGGAGACAGACCGACTTCTCCTACAATGAGCAGTTCTTC
. . TRBJ2-7 TRBV12-3/TRBV12-4 CASSLSAAGRYEQYF TGTGCGAGCAGTTTAAGCGCCGCGGGCCGTTACGAGCAGTACTTC
. TRBD2 TRBJ2-1 TRBV9 CASSVAPGTSGSYEQFF TGTGCCAGCAGCGTAGCTCCCGGGACTAGCGGGAGCTATGAGCAGTTCTTC
few TRBD2 TRBJ2-1 TRBV7-3 CASSPDGGVYNEQFF TGTGCCAGCAGCCCTGACGGGGGGGTTTACAATGAGCAGTTCTTC
few . TRBJ2-1 TRBV20-1 CSASDPAGAPYNEQFF TGCAGTGCCAGCGATCCGGCCGGGGCCCCCTACAATGAGCAGTTCTTC
. . TRBJ2-3 TRBV6-5 CASSYGGTMSTDTQYF TGTGCCAGCAGTTACGGCGGGACAATGAGCACAGATACGCAGTATTTT
. . TRBJ2-4 TRBV20-1 CSARFTNKNIQYF TGCAGTGCTAGGTTCACCAACAAAAACATTCAGTACTTC
many . TRBJ2-1 TRBV12-3/TRBV12-4 CASSESYEQFF TGTGCCAGCAGTGAGTCCTATGAGCAGTTCTTC
few . TRBJ1-2 TRBV9 CASSAGSLTSYTF TGTGCCAGCAGCGCGGGATCCTTGACGAGCTACACCTTC
. . TRBJ2-7 TRBV20-1 CSARDQRPRGSYEQYF TGCAGTGCTAGAGATCAGCGCCCCCGGGGGTCCTACGAGCAGTACTTC
few . TRBJ2-5 TRBV6-2/TRBV6-3 CASRSVRETQYF TGTGCCAGCAGATCGGTGAGGGAGACCCAGTACTTC
. . TRBJ2-3 TRBV20-1 CSARGPRDTDTQYF TGCAGTGCTAGGGGGCCCAGAGATACAGATACGCAGTATTTT
few TRBD2 TRBJ2-2 TRBV7-8 CASSLLAVTGELFF TGTGCCAGCAGCTTGCTAGCGGTGACCGGGGAGCTGTTTTTT
. . TRBJ2-3 TRBV18 CASSPHLRDTQYF TGTGCCAGCTCACCACATTTACGGGATACGCAGTATTTT
. . TRBJ2-5 TRBV11-1 CASRDTRETQYF TGTGCCAGCAGAGATACACGGGAGACCCAGTACTTC
few . TRBJ2-7 TRBV12-3/TRBV12-4 CASRGVSGEQYF TGTGCCAGCCGAGGGGTATCGGGCGAGCAGTACTTC
. TRBD2 TRBJ2-7 TRBV9 CASSVGPAGGYEQYF TGTGCCAGCAGCGTAGGGCCCGCCGGGGGGTACGAGCAGTACTTC
. . TRBJ1-4 TRBV4-2 CASSQGSEGEKLFF TGTGCCAGCAGCCAAGGATCGGAAGGCGAAAAACTGTTTTTT
. . TRBJ2-2 TRBV30 CAWSVSRLYTGELFF TGTGCCTGGAGTGTAAGCAGACTGTACACCGGGGAGCTGTTTTTT
. . TRBJ2-3 TRBV14 CASSQGVFSGDTQYF TGTGCCAGCAGCCAAGGCGTTTTTTCGGGGGATACGCAGTATTTT